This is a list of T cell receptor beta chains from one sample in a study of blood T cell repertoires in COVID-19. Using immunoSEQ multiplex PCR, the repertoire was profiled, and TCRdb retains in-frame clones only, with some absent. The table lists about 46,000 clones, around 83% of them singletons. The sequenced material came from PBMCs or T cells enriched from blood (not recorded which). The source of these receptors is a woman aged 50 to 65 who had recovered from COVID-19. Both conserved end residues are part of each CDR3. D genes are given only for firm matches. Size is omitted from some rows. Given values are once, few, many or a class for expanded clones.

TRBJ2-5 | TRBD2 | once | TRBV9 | TGTGCCAGCAGCGTTGGTAGCGGGGGGACCCGAGAGACCCAGTACTTC | CASSVGSGGTRETQYF
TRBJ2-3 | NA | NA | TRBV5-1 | TGCGCCAGCAGCTTAGCGGTTAGCACAGATACGCAGTATTTT | CASSLAVSTDTQYF
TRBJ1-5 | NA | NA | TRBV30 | TGTGCCTGGAGTGCAGGGGGCAATCAGCCCCAGCATTTT | CAWSAGGNQPQHF
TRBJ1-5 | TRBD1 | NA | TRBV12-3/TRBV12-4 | TGTGCCAGCAAGAGGGGGCTGAGGCAGCCCCAGCATTTT | CASKRGLRQPQHF
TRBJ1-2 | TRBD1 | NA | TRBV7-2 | TGTGCCAGCAGCCTATCGACAGGGGTCACCTTC | CASSLSTGVTF
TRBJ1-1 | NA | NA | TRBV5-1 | TGCGCCAGCACCACTACCCCAGTTAACACTGAAGCTTTCTTT | CASTTTPVNTEAFF
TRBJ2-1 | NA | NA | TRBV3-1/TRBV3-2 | TGTGCCAGCAGCCAAGATTCTGACAATGAGCAGTTCTTC | CASSQDSDNEQFF
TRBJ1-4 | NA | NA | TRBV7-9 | TGTGCCAGCAGCTACCGACAGGCAAATAATGAAAAACTGTTTTTT | CASSYRQANNEKLFF
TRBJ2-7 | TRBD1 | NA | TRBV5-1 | TGCGCCAGCAGCTTAAGGGGTGGGACAGGGGGCATCGAGCAGTACTTC | CASSLRGGTGGIEQYF
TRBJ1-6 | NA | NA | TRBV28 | TGTGCCAGCAGTTTATTTGGGGAGGGGACCTATAATTCACCCCTCCACTTT | CASSLFGEGTYNSPLHF
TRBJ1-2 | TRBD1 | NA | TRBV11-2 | TGTGCCAGCAGCTTAGTGGGCCTCAAAACAGGGGGCGACTATGGCTACACCTTC | CASSLVGLKTGGDYGYTF
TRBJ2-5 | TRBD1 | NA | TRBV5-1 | TGCGCCAGCAGCAGGGGACAGGGGGCCTCGTACCAAGAGACCCAGTACTTC | CASSRGQGASYQETQYF